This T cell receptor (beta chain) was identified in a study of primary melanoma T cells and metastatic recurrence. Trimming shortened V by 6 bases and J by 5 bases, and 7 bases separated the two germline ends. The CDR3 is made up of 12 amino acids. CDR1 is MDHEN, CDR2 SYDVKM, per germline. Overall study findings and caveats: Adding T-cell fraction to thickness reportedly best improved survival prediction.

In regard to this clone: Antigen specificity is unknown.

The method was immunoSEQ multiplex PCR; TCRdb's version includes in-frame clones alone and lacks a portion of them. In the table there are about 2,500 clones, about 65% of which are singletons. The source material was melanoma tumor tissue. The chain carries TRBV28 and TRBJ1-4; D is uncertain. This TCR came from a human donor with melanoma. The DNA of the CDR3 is TGTGCCAGCAGGCGGAGGAATGAAAAACTGTTTTTT. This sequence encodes CASRRRNEKLFF.